The 22 T cell receptor beta chains reported below all come from one sample, sequenced in a study of blood T cell repertoires in COVID-19. Assay used: immunoSEQ multiplex PCR; TCRdb lists only in-frame clones, some missing. The data contain about 400,000 clones, roughly 90% of them singletons. Material for sequencing was peripheral blood. These receptors were taken from a man between 40 and 49 years old with acute or convalescent COVID-19.

V and J are TRBV2 and TRBJ2-1; 7 bases are shared with TRBD1. The V gene end was trimmed by 8 bases and the J gene end by 0 bases; junction bases not matched to a gene: 7. The CDR3 totals 15 residues. The germline gives CDR1 SNHLY, CDR2 FYNNEI. The CDR3 spells CASLQGESSYNEQFF. The DNA of the CDR3 is TGTGCCAGCTTGCAGGGGGAAAGCTCCTACAATGAGCAGTTCTTC. Complete variable domain (other parts from reference TRBV2 and TRBJ2-1): EPEVTQTPSHQVTQMGQEVILRCVPISNHLYFYWYRQILGQKVEFLVSFYNNEISEKSEIFDDQFSVERPDGSNFTLKIRSTKLEDSAMYFCASLQGESSYNEQFFGPGTRLTVL.

The V gene is TRBV6-4, the J gene TRBJ1-6, with 7 bases fitting TRBD1. Germline V gives CDR1 MRHNA, CDR2 SNTAGT. The V gene end was trimmed by 8 bases and the J gene end by 4 bases; junction bases not matched to a gene: 8. This CDR3 is built from 15 residues. This CDR3 is CASHRGQLYNSPLHF. In nucleotides, the CDR3 is TGTGCCAGCCACAGGGGACAACTGTATAATTCACCCCTCCACTTT.

The chain is built from TRBV6-5 and TRBJ1-6; D is perhaps TRBD1 (5 bases). The CDR3 spans 15 residues. Germline CDR1 MNHEY, CDR2 SVGAGI. The ends were cut back, 10 bases at V and 10 bases at J, with 23 bases in the middle. This chain's CDR3 is CATSLLTGLESPLHF. The CDR3 nucleotides are TGTGCCACCTCGCTACTAACAGGCTTAGAATCACCCCTCCACTTT.

The J gene is TRBJ2-2, the V gene TRBV28; a weak D match, TRBD1 (5 bases). Germline V gene sequence: CDR1 MDHEN, CDR2 SYDVKM. V was pared by 7 bases and J by 5 bases, with 14 bases between. The CDR3 spans 14 residues. The chain's CDR3 is CASNIQGRTGELFF. CDR3 DNA sequence: TGTGCCAGCAATATCCAGGGTCGGACCGGGGAGCTGTTTTTT.

This clone was recorded only once. The genes are TRBV28 and TRBJ2-3; TRBD1 matches at 9 bases. The trim removed 6 bases at V and 4 bases at J, leaving 11 bases unmatched. CDR1 and CDR2 (germline): MDHEN, SYDVKM. This CDR3 has 16 amino acids. The CDR3 loop is CASRVLGQGFADTQYF. DNA of the CDR3: TGTGCCAGCAGAGTATTGGGACAGGGATTCGCAGATACGCAGTATTTT.

The table lists this clone with a few counts. This sequence joins TRBV30 and TRBJ1-2, with 9 bases identical to TRBD1. The V segment lost 0 bases and the J segment 4 bases; nucleotides outside the gene matches: 15. CDR3 length equals 18 residues. Germline V lookup: CDR1 GTSNPN, CDR2 SVGIG (reference sequence). The CDR3 nucleotides are TGTGCCTGGAGTGTTGCTCGGACAGGGGCTGGGTTACGCTATGGCTACACCTTC. Protein: CAWSVARTGAGLRYGYTF.

The table lists this clone with a count of one. The chain links TRBV10-3 to TRBJ1-2; 7 nucleotides match TRBD1. V lost 0 bases to trimming and J lost 4 bases; unmatched junction nucleotides: 8. The germline V gene has CDR1 ENHRY and CDR2 SYGVKD. The CDR3 loop spans 16 amino acids. CDR3 nucleotides: TGTGCCATCAGTGAGTCGGGTTTAGCAGGGGGCTATGGCTACACCTTC. It codes for CAISESGLAGGYGYTF.

The chain has TRBV5-1 and TRBJ1-1; 8 positions match TRBD1. The V gene end was trimmed by 5 bases and the J gene end by 1 base; junction bases not matched to a gene: 4. The CDR3 runs 14 residues. The germline V gene encodes CDR1 SGHRS and CDR2 YFSETQ. CDR3 DNA: TGCGCCAGCAGGACAGGGGTCCCGAACACTGAAGCTTTCTTT. Translating it yields CASRTGVPNTEAFF.

The V call is TRBV5-1, the J call TRBJ1-2, with 7 bases identical to TRBD1. The CDR3 is 14 residues long. Trimming removed 5 bases from V and 5 bases from J; junction bases left unmatched: 9. Germline V gene lookup returns CDR1 SGHRS and CDR2 YFSETQ. This CDR3 is CASSTITGQYGYTF. The CDR3 DNA is TGCGCCAGCAGTACAATTACGGGACAGTATGGCTACACCTTC. Supplemented by reference TRBV5-1 and TRBJ1-2, the full variable domain reads KAGVTQTPRYLIKTRGQQVTLSCSPISGHRSVSWYQQTPGQGLQFLFEYFSETQRNKGNFPGRFSGRQFSNSRSEMNVSTLELGDSALYLCASSTITGQYGYTFGSGTRLTVV.

The chain has TRBV5-1 and TRBJ2-7; D is uncertain. V lost 2 bases, J lost 4 bases, and 10 bases lay in between. CDR3 size: 13 residues. CDR1 SGHRS and CDR2 YFSETQ come from the germline V gene. CDR3 region: CASSLGAQYEQYF. The CDR3 DNA follows: TGCGCCAGCAGCTTAGGAGCGCAGTACGAGCAGTACTTC.

This chain joins TRBV28 and TRBJ1-1, with no clear D. From germline, CDR1 is MDHEN and CDR2 SYDVKM. The CDR3 is made up of 15 amino acids. The ends were cut back, 6 bases at V and 1 base at J, with 15 bases in the middle. The CDR3 nucleotides read TGTGCCAGCAGCCCAAACGTGGCGGCGAACACTGAAGCTTTCTTT. Amino acids: CASSPNVAANTEAFF.

This chain uses TRBV11-3 with TRBJ2-1, with D possibly TRBD1 on 6 matching bases. This CDR3 has 15 residues. The V gene's germline CDR1 is SGHNT and CDR2 YENEEA. The V end lost 4 bases, the J end lost 1 base, and 11 bases lay between the germline ends. In DNA form, the CDR3 reads TGTGCCAGCAGCTCCGACAGGACGTCCTACAATGAGCAGTTCTTC. It codes for CASSSDRTSYNEQFF.

This clone came up once. The chain employs TRBV4-1 and TRBJ1-1, with D uncertain. The CDR3 has 14 amino acids. Germline loops: CDR1 MGHRA, CDR2 YSYEKL. The V end lost 4 bases, the J end lost 3 bases, and 12 bases lay between the germline ends. The chain's CDR3 is CASSLGRADTEAFF. The DNA for the CDR3 is TGCGCCAGCAGCCTTGGGCGGGCGGACACTGAAGCTTTCTTT.

The chain couples TRBV6-5 to TRBJ1-2; possibly TRBD1 for D (6 bases). Germline V lookup: CDR1 MNHEY, CDR2 SVGAGI. The V end was cut by 5 bases, the J end by 3 bases, with 10 bases between. The CDR3 has 13 residues. The CDR3 protein is CASSRSGDYGYTF. CDR3 nucleotide sequence: TGTGCCAGCAGTCGTTCAGGGGACTATGGCTACACCTTC.

The V call is TRBV18, the J call TRBJ2-5; 7 bases match TRBD1. Germline trimming cut 5 bases from V and 5 bases from J; bases unmatched to any gene: 11. This CDR3 is built from 15 residues. The germline V gene encodes CDR1 KGHSH and CDR2 LQKENI. CDR3 region: CASSADRVVNETQYF. CDR3 nucleotides: TGTGCCAGCTCAGCAGACAGGGTTGTGAATGAGACCCAGTACTTC.

Points on this clone: The junction departs from the called germline gene at one end, perhaps through a read error. J is TRBJ2-4 and V is TRBV2; 8 bases line up with TRBD1. Germline V gene data show CDR1 as SNHLY and CDR2 as FYNNEI. The CDR3 consists of 16 residues. In nucleotides, the CDR3 is TGTGCCAGCAGGGAAGACTTACAGGGGGGCAAAAACATTCAGTACTTC. It yields the protein CASREDLQGGKNIQYF.

V and J are TRBV5-4 and TRBJ2-7, with 9 bases lining up with TRBD1. CDR1 and CDR2 (germline): SGHNT, YYREEE (reference sequence). This CDR3 spans 16 amino acids. V was clipped by 4 bases and J by 6 bases; unmatched bases: 14. CDR3 sequence reads: CASSRGGGTGPGEQYF. For the CDR3, the DNA is TGTGCCAGCAGCCGAGGGGGCGGGACAGGGCCTGGCGAGCAGTACTTC.

The gene calls are TRBV5-1 and TRBJ1-6; TRBD1 agrees at 9 bases. The CDR3 length is 15 residues. V shed 0 bases, J shed 10 bases, and the junction held 5 bases outside the gene matches. Germline CDR1 is SGHRS and CDR2 is YFSETQ. For the CDR3, the DNA is TGCGCCAGCAGCTTGGCCGGACAGGGGCGGTCACCCCTCCACTTT. Translation gives CASSLAGQGRSPLHF.

This rearrangement joins TRBV2 to TRBJ1-1; perhaps TRBD1 as D (5 bases). Per germline, CDR1 SNHLY and CDR2 FYNNEI. Between the trimmed V and J ends, which lost 2 bases and 6 bases, there was a span of 10 bases. CDR3 length equals 13 residues. In DNA, the CDR3 is TGTGCCAGCAGTGAACAGGGAATCGCTGAAGCTTTCTTT. The encoded protein is CASSEQGIAEAFF.

The chain carries TRBV6-5 and TRBJ2-7; TRBD2 is a possible D gene (5 bases). CDR3 length: 12 amino acids. V was clipped by 8 bases and J by 1 base, with 9 bases between them. Per germline, CDR1 MNHEY and CDR2 SVGAGI. The DNA of the CDR3 is TGTGCCAGCGTTGGGGAGTCCTACGAGCAGTACTTC. Translated: CASVGESYEQYF.

The CDR3 here is CSVLGGNGYTF. The CDR3 region has the DNA TGCAGTGTCCTCGGAGGGAATGGCTACACCTTC. The rearrangement links TRBV29-1 to TRBJ1-2; no reliable D call. Looked up from germline, CDR1 is SQVTM and CDR2 is ANQGSEA. The CDR3 runs to 11 residues.

This clone was observed once. The DNA of the CDR3 is TGTGCCAGCAGCTCCCTCCGGGGGTCGGGGACCCAGTACTTC. It encodes CASSSLRGSGTQYF. The J gene is TRBJ2-5, the V gene TRBV7-8, with D maybe TRBD2 (6 bases). In germline, CDR1 is SGHVS, CDR2 FQNEAQ. The CDR3 has 14 residues. The V end was cut by 4 bases, the J end by 7 bases, with 16 bases between.